This TCR beta chain was observed in a study of T cells after yellow fever vaccination. Points from the study as a whole: Just a small share of clonotypes turned up in the CD4 compartment as well as the CD8 compartment. After the booster, approximately 95% of CD4 and 88% of CD8 primary-response clones were re-detected.

This clonotype appeared many times. No antigen is known for it. CDR1 and CDR2 (germline): SGHRS, YFSETQ. The CDR3 runs 13 residues. Between the trimmed V and J ends, which lost 4 bases and 9 bases, there was a span of 16 bases. 5'RACE template switching generated TCR cDNA, adding a universal primer site and UMIs. MiXCR, applied by TCRdb to the 5' RACE reads, yields one record per CDR3 protein. The data show 200,000 to 250,000 distinct CDR3 sequences, with approximately 3% seen just once and approximately 3% held by the top ten. The rearrangement links TRBV5-1 to TRBJ1-1; TRBD1 is a possible D gene (5 bases). The receptor was isolated from a man between 18 and 29 years old who received the YFV17D yellow fever vaccine. Sequenced here: CD4+ T cells sorted from PBMCs, sampled 10 days after the yellow fever booster vaccination. The CDR3 DNA sequence: TGCGCCAGCAGCCGGATAGGGGCAGAGAAAGCTTTCTTT. Amino acid sequence: CASSRIGAEKAFF. The variable domain in full, with the rest retrieved from reference TRBV5-1 and TRBJ1-1, is KAGVTQTPRYLIKTRGQQVTLSCSPISGHRSVSWYQQTPGQGLQFLFEYFSETQRNKGNFPGRFSGRQFSNSRSEMNVSTLELGDSALYLCASSRIGAEKAFFGQGTRLTVV.